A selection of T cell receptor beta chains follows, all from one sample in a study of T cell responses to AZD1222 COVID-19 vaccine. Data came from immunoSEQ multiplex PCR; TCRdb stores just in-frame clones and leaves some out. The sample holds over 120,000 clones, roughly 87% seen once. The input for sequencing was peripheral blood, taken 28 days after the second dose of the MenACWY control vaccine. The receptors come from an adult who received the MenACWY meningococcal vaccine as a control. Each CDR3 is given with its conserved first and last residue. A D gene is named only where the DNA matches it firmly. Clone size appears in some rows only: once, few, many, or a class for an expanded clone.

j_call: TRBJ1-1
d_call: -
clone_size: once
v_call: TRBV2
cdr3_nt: TGTGCCAGCTTGGACGGACGAACGGGCACTGAAGCTTTCTTT
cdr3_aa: CASLDGRTGTEAFF

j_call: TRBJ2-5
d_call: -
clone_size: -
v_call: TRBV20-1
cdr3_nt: TGCAGTGGGGGTTTAGAGCAGACCCAGTACTTC
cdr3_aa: CSGGLEQTQYF

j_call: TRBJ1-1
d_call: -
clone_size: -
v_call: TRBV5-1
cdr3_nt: TGCGCCAGCAGCTTGGAGGGAGGGAACACTGAAGCTTTCTTT
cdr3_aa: CASSLEGGNTEAFF

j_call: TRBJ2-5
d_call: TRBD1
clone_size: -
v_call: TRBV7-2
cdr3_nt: TGTGCCAGCAGCCGGGGACAGATCGAGACCCAGTACTTC
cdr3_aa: CASSRGQIETQYF

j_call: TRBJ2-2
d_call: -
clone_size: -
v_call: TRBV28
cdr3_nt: TGTGCCAGCAGGGGGTTCACCGGGGAGCTGTTTTTT
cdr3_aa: CASRGFTGELFF

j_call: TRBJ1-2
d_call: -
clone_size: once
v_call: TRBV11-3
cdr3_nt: TGTGCCAGCAGCTCCCGGAGGGGGGGAGCCGGGCAAAAACGGGACTATGGCTACACCTTC
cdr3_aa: CASSSRRGGAGQKRDYGYTF

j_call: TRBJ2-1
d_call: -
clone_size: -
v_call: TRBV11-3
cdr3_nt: TGTGCCAGCAGCCAAGACAATGAGCAGTTCTTC
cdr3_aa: CASSQDNEQFF

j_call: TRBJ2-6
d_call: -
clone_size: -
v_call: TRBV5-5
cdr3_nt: TGTGCCAGCAGCTTGGTGGGTCGGGCGGACTCTGGGGCCAACGTCCTGACTTTC
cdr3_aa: CASSLVGRADSGANVLTF

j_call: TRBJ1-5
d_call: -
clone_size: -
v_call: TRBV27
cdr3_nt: TGTGCCAGCAGTTTAAATTATCATCAGCCCCAGCATTTT
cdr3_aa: CASSLNYHQPQHF

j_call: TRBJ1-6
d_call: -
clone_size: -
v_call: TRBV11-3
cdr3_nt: TGTGCCAGCAGCCAAAACAGGGAGTCTAATTCACCCCTCCACTTT
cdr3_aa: CASSQNRESNSPLHF

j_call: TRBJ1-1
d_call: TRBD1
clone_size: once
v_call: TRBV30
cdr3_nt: TGTGCCTGGGAGTCCCGGGACAGGGGGCTACTGAAAGCTTTCTTT
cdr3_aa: CAWESRDRGLLKAFF

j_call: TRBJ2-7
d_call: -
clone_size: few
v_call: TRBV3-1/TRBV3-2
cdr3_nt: TGTGCCAGCAGCCAAGGGCCGGTGGCAACCTACGAGCAGTACTTC
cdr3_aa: CASSQGPVATYEQYF

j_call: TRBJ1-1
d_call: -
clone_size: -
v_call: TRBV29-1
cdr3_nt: TGCAGCGTTGACTATAACTGGCGGAACACTGAAGCTTTCTTT
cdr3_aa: CSVDYNWRNTEAFF

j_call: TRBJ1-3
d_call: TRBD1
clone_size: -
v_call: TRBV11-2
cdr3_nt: TGTGCCAGCAGCTTAGATCGAGGGGGCAGGGTCTCTGGAAACACCATATATTTT
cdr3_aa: CASSLDRGGRVSGNTIYF

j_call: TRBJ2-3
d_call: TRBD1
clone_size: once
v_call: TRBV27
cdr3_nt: TGTGCCAGCAGTCCGTGGGACAGGGATACTACAGATACGCAGTATTTT
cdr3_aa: CASSPWDRDTTDTQYF

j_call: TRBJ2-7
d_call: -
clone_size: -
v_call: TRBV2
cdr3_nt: TGTGCCAGCAGTTCCTTAAGGGAATCCTACGAGCAGTACTTC
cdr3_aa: CASSSLRESYEQYF

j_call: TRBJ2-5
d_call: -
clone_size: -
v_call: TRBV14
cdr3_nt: TGTGCCAGCAGCCCTCTTCGCGAGGACCCTCAAGAGACCCAGTACTTC
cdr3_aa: CASSPLREDPQETQYF

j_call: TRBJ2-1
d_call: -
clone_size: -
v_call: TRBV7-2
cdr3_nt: TGTGCCAGCAGCTTAGTTCAGAACAATGAGCAGTTCTTC
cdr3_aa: CASSLVQNNEQFF

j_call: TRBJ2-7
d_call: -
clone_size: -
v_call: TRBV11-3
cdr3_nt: TGTGCCAGCAGCTTATTGCTTTCCTACGAGCAGTACTTC
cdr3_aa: CASSLLLSYEQYF

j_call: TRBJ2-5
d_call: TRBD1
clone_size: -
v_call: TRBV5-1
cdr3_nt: TGCGCCAGCAGCTTGACAGGGGGCAGGGAGACCCAGTACTTC
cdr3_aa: CASSLTGGRETQYF

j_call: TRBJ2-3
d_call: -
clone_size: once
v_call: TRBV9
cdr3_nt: TGTGCCAGCAGCGTAGGAGGAGCGGTCCCTGGCACAGATACGCAGTATTTT
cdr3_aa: CASSVGGAVPGTDTQYF

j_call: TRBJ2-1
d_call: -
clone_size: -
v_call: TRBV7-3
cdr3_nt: TGTGCCAGCAGCTTAACCACCTTTGGCTACAATGAGCAGTTCTTC
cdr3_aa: CASSLTTFGYNEQFF

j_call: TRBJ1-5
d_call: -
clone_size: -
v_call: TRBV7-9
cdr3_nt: TGTGCCAGCAGCGTGACAGATAATCAGCCCCAGCATTTT
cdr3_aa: CASSVTDNQPQHF

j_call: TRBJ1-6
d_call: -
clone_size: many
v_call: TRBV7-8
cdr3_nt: TGTGCCAGCAGCGGACTAGACACGATTAATTCACCCCTCCACTTT
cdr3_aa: CASSGLDTINSPLHF

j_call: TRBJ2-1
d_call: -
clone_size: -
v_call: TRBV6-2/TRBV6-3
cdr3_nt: TGTGCCAGCAGTTACTCGATTCGAGAACTGTTCTTC
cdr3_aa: CASSYSIRELFF

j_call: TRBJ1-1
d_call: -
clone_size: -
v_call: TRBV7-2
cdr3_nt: TGTGCCAGCAGCTTAGTCGGCGACAACACTGAAGCTTTCTTT
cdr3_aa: CASSLVGDNTEAFF

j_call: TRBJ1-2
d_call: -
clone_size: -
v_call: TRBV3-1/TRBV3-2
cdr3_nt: TGTGCCAGCAGCCAGATGTGGGGTTATGGCTACACCTTC
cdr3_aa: CASSQMWGYGYTF

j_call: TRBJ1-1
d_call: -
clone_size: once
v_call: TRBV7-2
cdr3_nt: TGTGCCAGCAGCTCCCATATCGACACTGAAGCTTTCTTT
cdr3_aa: CASSSHIDTEAFF

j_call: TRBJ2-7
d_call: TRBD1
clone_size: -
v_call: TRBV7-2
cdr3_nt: TGTGCCAGCAGTTTTACCGGGACAGGGGCCTACGAGCAGTACTTC
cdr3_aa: CASSFTGTGAYEQYF

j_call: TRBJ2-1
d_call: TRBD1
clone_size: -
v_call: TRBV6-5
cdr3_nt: TGTGCCAGCAGTTATGGGACCGGGACAGGGATAAATGAGCAGTTCTTC
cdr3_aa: CASSYGTGTGINEQFF

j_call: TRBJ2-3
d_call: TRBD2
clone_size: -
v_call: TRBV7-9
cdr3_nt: TGTGCCAGCAGCTGGGGACTAGCGACCGATACGCAGTATTTT
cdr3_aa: CASSWGLATDTQYF

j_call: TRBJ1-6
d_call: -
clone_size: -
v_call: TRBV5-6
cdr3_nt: TGTGCCAGCAGCTTGTGGGATTCACCCCTCCACTTT
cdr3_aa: CASSLWDSPLHF

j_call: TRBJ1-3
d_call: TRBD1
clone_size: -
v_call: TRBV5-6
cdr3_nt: TGTGCCAGCAGTGGGGGACAGGGGCTCGATGGAAACACCATATATTTT
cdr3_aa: CASSGGQGLDGNTIYF

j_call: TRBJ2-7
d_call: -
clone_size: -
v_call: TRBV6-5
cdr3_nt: TGTGCCAGCAGTTACGGGACTCACTACGAGCAGTACTTC
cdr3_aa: CASSYGTHYEQYF

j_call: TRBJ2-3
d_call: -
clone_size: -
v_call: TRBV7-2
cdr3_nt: TGTGCCAGCAGCTTAGGGAGTAGGTACACAGATACGCAGTATTTT
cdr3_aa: CASSLGSRYTDTQYF

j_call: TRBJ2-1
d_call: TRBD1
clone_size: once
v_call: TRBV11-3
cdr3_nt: TGTGCCAGCAGCGATATGGGACAGGGGGCGCGAAATGAGCAGTTCTTC
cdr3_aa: CASSDMGQGARNEQFF

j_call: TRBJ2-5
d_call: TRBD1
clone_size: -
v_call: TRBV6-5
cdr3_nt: TGTGCCAGCAGTACCGACAGGGTCTTCACGGAGACCCAGTACTTC
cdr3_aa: CASSTDRVFTETQYF

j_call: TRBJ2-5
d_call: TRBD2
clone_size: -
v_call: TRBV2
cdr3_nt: TGTGCCAGCATAAAGCGGGAGGGCCTAGGGATAGAGACCCAGTACTTC
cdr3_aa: CASIKREGLGIETQYF

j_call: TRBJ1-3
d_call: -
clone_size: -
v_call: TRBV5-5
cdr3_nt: TGTGCCAGCAGCTTAGGGTTTCTTGGAAACACCATATATTTT
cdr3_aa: CASSLGFLGNTIYF

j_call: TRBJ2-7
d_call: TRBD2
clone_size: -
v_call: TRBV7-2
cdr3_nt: TGTGCCAGCAGCCTCGAACTAGCGGGGGGGGCCTACGAGCAGTACTTC
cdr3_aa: CASSLELAGGAYEQYF

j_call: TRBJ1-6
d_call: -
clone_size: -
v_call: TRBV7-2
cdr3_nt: TGTGCCAGCAGCTCCCCAGGGTTGGGTTCACCCCTCCACTTT
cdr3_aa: CASSSPGLGSPLHF

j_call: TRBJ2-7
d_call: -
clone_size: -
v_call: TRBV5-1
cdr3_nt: TGCGCCAGCAGCTTGGGTCGGGACTACGAGCAGTACTTC
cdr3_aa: CASSLGRDYEQYF

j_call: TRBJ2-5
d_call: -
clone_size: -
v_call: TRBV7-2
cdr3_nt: TGTGCCAGCAGCCCAGGCACAGGGAGCGAGACCCAGTACTTC
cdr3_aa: CASSPGTGSETQYF

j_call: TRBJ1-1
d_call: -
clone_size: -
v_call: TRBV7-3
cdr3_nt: TGTGCCAGCAGCTTAATCGGGAGGACCACTGAAGCTTTCTTT
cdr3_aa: CASSLIGRTTEAFF

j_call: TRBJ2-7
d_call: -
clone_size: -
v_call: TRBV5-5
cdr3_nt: TGTGCCAGCAGCTGGCAGTTCGACGAGCAGTACTTC
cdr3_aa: CASSWQFDEQYF

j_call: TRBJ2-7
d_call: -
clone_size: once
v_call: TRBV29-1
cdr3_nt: TGCAGCGTTCAGCTGGAGGACGACGAGCAGTACTTC
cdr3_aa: CSVQLEDDEQYF

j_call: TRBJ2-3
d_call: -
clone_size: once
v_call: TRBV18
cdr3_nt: TGTGCCAGCTCACCAAGGCGGGGGCGAGATACGCAGTATTTT
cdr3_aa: CASSPRRGRDTQYF

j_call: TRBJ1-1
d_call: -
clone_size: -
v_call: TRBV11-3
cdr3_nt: TGTGCCAGCAGCTTTTCCGGAGAGAACACTGAAGCTTTCTTT
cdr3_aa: CASSFSGENTEAFF

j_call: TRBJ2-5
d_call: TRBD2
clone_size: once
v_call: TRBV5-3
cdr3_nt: TGTGCCAGAAGCATTCGGACTAGGCCTCAAGAGACCCAGTACTTC
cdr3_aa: CARSIRTRPQETQYF

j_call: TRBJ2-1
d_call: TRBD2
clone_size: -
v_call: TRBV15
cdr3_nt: TGTGCCACCAGCAGGGACCGACTAGCGGGAGGGTACAATGAGCAGTTCTTC
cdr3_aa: CATSRDRLAGGYNEQFF

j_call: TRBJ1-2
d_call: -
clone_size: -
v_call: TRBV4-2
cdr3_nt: TGTGCCAGCAGCCAAGTTGAAGGCTACACCTTC
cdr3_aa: CASSQVEGYTF

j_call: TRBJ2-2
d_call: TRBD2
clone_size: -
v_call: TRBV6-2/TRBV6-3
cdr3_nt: TGTGCCAGCAGTTACGTAGCGGGGAGTACCGGGGAGCTGTTTTTT
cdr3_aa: CASSYVAGSTGELFF

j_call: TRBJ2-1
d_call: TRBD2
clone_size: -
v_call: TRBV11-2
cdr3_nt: TGTGCCAGCAGCTTAGGGAGGGGAGGGCCTGTGAATGAGCAGTTCTTC
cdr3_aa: CASSLGRGGPVNEQFF

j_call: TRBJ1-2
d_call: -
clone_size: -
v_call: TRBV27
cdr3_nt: TGTGCCAGCAGTTTCCAGGCCGAGGGTGGCTACACCTTC
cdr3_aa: CASSFQAEGGYTF

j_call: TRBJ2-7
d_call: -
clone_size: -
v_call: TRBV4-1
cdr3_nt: TGCGCCAGCAGCCAAGAGGGCAGGACCTACGAGCAGTACTTC
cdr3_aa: CASSQEGRTYEQYF

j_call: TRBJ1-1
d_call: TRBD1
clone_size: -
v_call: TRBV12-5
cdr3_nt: TGTGCTAGTGGTCTACAGGGGGCGGCGAACACTGAAGCTTTCTTT
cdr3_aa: CASGLQGAANTEAFF

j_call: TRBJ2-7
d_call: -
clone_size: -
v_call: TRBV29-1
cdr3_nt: TGCAGCGGCAGACTTGGCTCGGCCCCCTACGAGCAGTACTTC
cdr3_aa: CSGRLGSAPYEQYF

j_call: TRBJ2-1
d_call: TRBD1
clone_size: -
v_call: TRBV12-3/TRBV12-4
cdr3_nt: TGTGCCAGCAGTAGAGACAGGGTCGGTGAGCAGTTCTTC
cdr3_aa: CASSRDRVGEQFF